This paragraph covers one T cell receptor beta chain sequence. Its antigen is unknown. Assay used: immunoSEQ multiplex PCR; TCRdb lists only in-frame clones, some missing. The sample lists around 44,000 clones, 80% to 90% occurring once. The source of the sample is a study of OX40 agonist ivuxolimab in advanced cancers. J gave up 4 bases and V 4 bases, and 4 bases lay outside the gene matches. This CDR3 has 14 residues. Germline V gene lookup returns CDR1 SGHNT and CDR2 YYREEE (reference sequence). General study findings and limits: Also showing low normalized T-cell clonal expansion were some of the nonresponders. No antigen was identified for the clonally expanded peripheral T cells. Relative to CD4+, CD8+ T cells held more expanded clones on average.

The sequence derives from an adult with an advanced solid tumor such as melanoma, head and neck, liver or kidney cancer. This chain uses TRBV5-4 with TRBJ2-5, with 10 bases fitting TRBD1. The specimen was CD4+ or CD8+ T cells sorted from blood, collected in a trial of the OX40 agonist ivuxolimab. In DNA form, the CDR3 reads TGTGCCAGCAGCAGAGGGACAGGGGTAGAGACCCAGTACTTC. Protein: CASSRGTGVETQYF. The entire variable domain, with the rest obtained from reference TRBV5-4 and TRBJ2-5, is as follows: ETGVTQSPTHLIKTRGQQVTLRCSSQSGHNTVSWYQQALGQGPQFIFQYYREEENGRGNFPPRFSGLQFPNYSSELNVNALELDDSALYLCASSRGTGVETQYFGPGTRLLVL.